The 6 T cell receptor beta chains presented below share a single source sample, sequenced in a study of cytomegalovirus exposure and HLA in healthy donors. The primer mix had 60 Vbeta and 13 Jbeta primers. TCRdb keeps only in-frame clones here, not all; method: immunoSEQ multiplex PCR. The sample includes about 120,000 clones, about 84% of them seen just once. The specimen was PBMCs. The receptors derive from a young man in good health and CMV-seropositive.

Only one count was recorded for this clone. This sample also contains other DNA sequences that code for the same CDR3. The V gene is TRBV10-1, the J gene TRBJ2-1; 8 nucleotides line up with TRBD2. CDR3 length: 13 residues. The V gene end was trimmed by 2 bases and the J gene end by 6 bases; junction bases not matched to a gene: 0. Germline-derived CDR1 and CDR2 are WNHNN and SYGVQD (reference sequence). The CDR3 DNA sequence: TGCGCCAGCAGTGAGGCGGGAGGCAATGAGCAGTTCTTC. It encodes CASSEAGGNEQFF.

The genes are TRBV6-1 and TRBJ2-1; TRBD2 agrees at 12 bases. This CDR3 comprises 15 residues. In germline, CDR1 is MNHNS, CDR2 SASEGT. After removal of 2 bases from V and 14 bases from J, the junction contained 10 bases not matched to a gene. CDR3 sequence reads: CASSELAGGPVEEFF. The CDR3 DNA reads TGTGCCAGCAGTGAACTAGCGGGGGGGCCCGTAGAAGAGTTCTTC.

The rearrangement joins TRBV6-1 to TRBJ1-5; TRBD1 aligns across 8 bases. Looked up from germline, CDR1 is MNHNS and CDR2 is SASEGT. J was trimmed by 0 bases and V by 1 base; bases with no gene match: 5. This CDR3 has 17 amino acids. CDR3 amino acids: CASSEGWTGNSNQPQHF. The CDR3 coding sequence is TGTGCCAGCAGTGAAGGTTGGACAGGGAATAGCAATCAGCCCCAGCATTTT.

Note on this clone: A read error may produce the germline difference seen at one junction end. At the DNA level, this CDR3 is encoded by other sequences in the same sample as well. The CDR3: CASSFWRGPKNTEAFF. Here the CDR3 DNA reads TGTGCCAGCAGCTTTTGGAGGGGCCCCAAGAACACTGAGGCTTTCTTT. The chain recombines TRBV5-6 with TRBJ1-1; a weak D match, TRBD1 (5 bases). CDR1 is SGHDT and CDR2 is YYEEEE in the germline V gene. This CDR3 contains 16 residues.

J is TRBJ2-1 and V is TRBV2, with 12 bases aligning to TRBD2. With V trimmed by 10 bases and J by 3 bases, 16 bases remained unmatched. The CDR3 runs 18 residues. Per the germline V gene, CDR1 is SNHLY and CDR2 is FYNNEI. The CDR3 coding sequence is TGTGCCAACTCAGGGGCCCCTAGCGGGAGGGCAAACTACAATGAGCAGTTCTTC. Translating gives CANSGAPSGRANYNEQFF.

This clone has just a few counts. Other nucleotide sequences in the sample specify the same CDR3. The CDR3 sequence is CAWGAGSPGELFF. The DNA for the CDR3 is TGTGCCTGGGGGGCAGGGTCACCCGGGGAGCTGTTTTTT. The chain couples TRBV30 to TRBJ2-2; D might be TRBD1 (5 bases). This CDR3 comprises 13 residues. The ends were cut back, 5 bases at V and 6 bases at J, with 13 bases in the middle. CDR1 is GTSNPN and CDR2 is SVGIG in the germline V gene (reference sequence). The full variable domain, in which reference TRBV30 and TRBJ2-2 provide the parts outside the CDR3, is SQTIHQWPATLVQPVGSPLSLECTVEGTSNPNLYWYRQAAGRGLQLLFYSVGIGQISSEVPQNLSASRPQDRQFILSSKKLLLSDSGFYLCAWGAGSPGELFFGEGSRLTVL.